The 30 T cell receptor beta chains below were found in one sample sequenced in a study of T-cell memory formation after mild COVID-19. TCRdb analysed the 5' RACE reads with MiXCR anew, one entry per CDR3 protein. The sample contains a few hundred thousand distinct CDR3 sequences, 15% to 20% of which appear only once. Source material: PBMCs or a T cell subset sorted from them (not recorded which). These receptors were obtained from a man between 18 and 29 years old who had mild COVID-19 (a few samples of this study predate the infection). Cell type and time point are not known.

This rearrangement joins TRBV7-9 to TRBJ2-7; D is uncertain. This CDR3 has 14 residues. Trimming left V 1 base short and J 5 bases short, with 12 bases between. Germline lookup yields CDR1 SEHNR and CDR2 FQNEAQ (reference sequence). CDR3 in amino acids: CASSLDTPPDEQYF. The CDR3 DNA follows: TGTGCCAGCAGCTTAGACACCCCTCCGGACGAGCAGTACTTC.

This clonotype was recorded a few times. This chain uses TRBV6-5 with TRBJ1-4; D is uncertain. The V end was cut by 0 bases, the J end by 3 bases, with 14 bases between. Germline V gene data show CDR1 as MNHEY and CDR2 as SVGAGI. This CDR3 is built from 17 residues. The CDR3 region is CASSYSAWAGSNEKLFF. The CDR3 DNA reads as TGTGCCAGCAGTTACTCAGCTTGGGCAGGCTCTAATGAAAAACTGTTTTTT.

The chain recombines TRBV20-1 with TRBJ2-3; possibly TRBD1 for D (5 bases). Germline V CDR1 and CDR2: DFQATT, SNEGSKA (reference sequence). Trimming removed 3 bases from V and 1 base from J, with 11 bases in between. The CDR3 is 14 residues long. CDR3 in DNA: TGCAGTGCTAGGCAGGGTGATGGCACAGATACGCAGTATTTT. It codes for CSARQGDGTDTQYF.

J is TRBJ1-3 and V is TRBV6-5, with a possible D match to TRBD1 (6 bases). From germline, CDR1 is MNHEY and CDR2 SVGAGI. The CDR3 spans 17 residues. V lost 2 bases, J lost 4 bases, and 18 bases lay in between. This chain's CDR3 is CASSYARQALGGNTIYF. CDR3 DNA: TGTGCCAGCAGTTACGCCCGACAGGCCCTCGGGGGAAACACCATATATTTT.

This clonotype has a count of ten or more. V and J are TRBV28 and TRBJ1-3; TRBD1 matches at 10 bases. The germline V gene has CDR1 MDHEN and CDR2 SYDVKM. The CDR3 runs to 16 residues. With 6 bases clipped from V and 3 bases from J, the junction kept 8 bases outside the gene matches. The CDR3 here is CASSSTGQGNGNTIYF. The CDR3 DNA follows: TGTGCCAGCAGCTCCACGGGACAGGGGAATGGAAACACCATATATTTT.

There are a few counts of this clonotype. This rearrangement joins TRBV27 to TRBJ2-7, with TRBD2 matching 10 bases. The length of the CDR3 is 13 residues. The germline V gene has CDR1 MNHEY and CDR2 SMNVEV (reference sequence). V gave up 6 bases and J gave up 7 bases; unmatched junction bases: 6. The CDR3 nucleotides read TGTGCCAGCAGATTCACTAGCGGGGTGGAGCAGTACTTC. Protein: CASRFTSGVEQYF.

This clonotype was observed a handful of times. The CDR3 DNA is TGTGCCAGCAGTTTGGCGAGAGGTTCAGACGTGCAGTTCTTC. Its protein product is CASSLARGSDVQFF. This chain joins TRBV6-6 and TRBJ2-1; the D is unclear. The CDR3 sequence is 14 residues long. The V end was cut by 4 bases, the J end by 12 bases, with 19 bases between. Germline lookup yields CDR1 MNHNY and CDR2 SVGAGI (reference sequence).

This clonotype came up a few times. The rearrangement joins TRBV12-3 or TRBV12-4 to TRBJ1-2, with 8 bases lining up with TRBD1. CDR3 size: 14 residues. Losses at the gene ends were 4 bases for V and 9 bases for J; bases not matched to a gene: 10. The chain's CDR3 is CASSSGQGRHSYTF. The CDR3 coding sequence is TGTGCCAGCAGTTCCGGACAGGGTAGACATAGCTACACCTTC.

The rearrangement uses TRBV6-6 and TRBJ2-7; no clear D gene. V lost 4 bases and J 8 bases, leaving 12 bases between the germline ends. Looked up from germline, CDR1 is MNHNY and CDR2 is SVGAGI (reference sequence). This CDR3 has 12 amino acids. The CDR3, as DNA: TGTGCCAGCAGTTCGGACCGGTGGAAGCAGTACGTC. This codes for CASSSDRWKQYV.

This clonotype was observed a few times. The chain joins TRBV20-1 to TRBJ2-1; possibly TRBD1 for D (5 bases). Trimming removed 6 bases from V and 6 bases from J, with 12 bases in between. The germline V gene encodes CDR1 DFQATT and CDR2 SNEGSKA (reference sequence). The CDR3 is 12 amino acids. CDR3 amino acids: CSALRRGNEQFF. Written as DNA, the CDR3 is TGCAGTGCCCTCCGTAGGGGCAATGAGCAGTTCTTC.

This clonotype was recorded many times. The V call is TRBV7-6, the J call TRBJ2-7; D is undetermined. The germline V gene has CDR1 SGHVS and CDR2 FNYEAQ. The CDR3 runs 11 residues. The V end was cut by 5 bases, the J end by 3 bases, with 5 bases between. The CDR3 reads CASSDGYEQYF. CDR3 in DNA: TGTGCCAGCAGCGATGGCTACGAGCAGTACTTC. Looking up the rest from reference TRBV7-6 and TRBJ2-7 gives the full variable domain: GAGVSQSPRYKVTKRGQDVALRCDPISGHVSLYWYRQALGQGPEFLTYFNYEAQQDKSGLPNDRFSAERPEGSISTLTIQRTEQRDSAMYRCASSDGYEQYFGPGTRLTVT.

The chain is built from TRBV24-1 and TRBJ2-1; perhaps TRBD1 as D (6 bases). Trimming removed 9 bases at V and 7 bases at J, with 15 bases between. There are 13 residues in the CDR3. Germline V gene data show CDR1 as KGHDR and CDR2 as SFDVKD. CDR3 sequence (DNA): TGTGCCACCCAGGCAGGGGTAAAGAATGAGCAGTTCTTC. Protein sequence: CATQAGVKNEQFF.

This clonotype was detected a few times. The chain combines TRBV7-2 with TRBJ2-5; the match to TRBD2 covers 11 bases. This CDR3 region has 21 residues. J lost 1 base, V lost 1 base, and 17 bases had no gene match. The germline V gene has CDR1 SGHTA and CDR2 FQGNSA. The CDR3 DNA sequence: TGTGCCAGCAGCTTAGTCGGGGTTCGGAGGGGTCTAGCGGGAGGCCAAGAGACCCAGTACTTC. Its protein product is CASSLVGVRRGLAGGQETQYF.

This clonotype has at least ten counts. This chain links TRBV7-2 with TRBJ2-5; D gene unclear. This CDR3 region has 12 residues. V lost 2 bases, J lost 4 bases, and 5 bases lay in between. Germline V gene sequence: CDR1 SGHTA, CDR2 FQGNSA. The CDR3 sequence is CASSLFSETQYF. The CDR3, as DNA: TGTGCCAGCAGCTTATTTTCAGAGACCCAGTACTTC.

This chain links TRBV9 with TRBJ1-2, with D possibly TRBD1 on 5 matching bases. The germline V gene has CDR1 SGDLS and CDR2 YYNGEE. There are 15 residues in the CDR3. Between the trimmed V and J ends, which lost 4 bases and 5 bases, there was a span of 18 bases. DNA for the CDR3: TGTGCCAGCAGCCCCATTTCGGGACTGAATTATGGCTACACCTTC. This gives the protein CASSPISGLNYGYTF.

This clonotype has a handful of counts. The V and J genes are TRBV12-3 or TRBV12-4 and TRBJ2-1; 8 bases line up with TRBD2. The CDR3 extends over 15 amino acids. The V segment lost 5 bases and the J segment 2 bases; nucleotides outside the gene matches: 5. The chain's CDR3 is CASSPGLAPYNEQFF. CDR3 DNA sequence: TGTGCCAGCAGTCCTGGACTAGCCCCCTACAATGAGCAGTTCTTC.

This clonotype was counted once. The chain recombines TRBV6-1 with TRBJ1-5; no clear D. The V and J ends lost 4 bases and 7 bases respectively, with 14 bases between them. The CDR3 totals 14 residues. CDR1 MNHNS and CDR2 SASEGT come from the germline V gene. The CDR3 reads CASSVEDWEQPQHF. DNA of the CDR3: TGTGCCAGCAGTGTCGAGGACTGGGAACAGCCCCAGCATTTT.

Only a few counts were recorded for this clonotype. This sequence joins TRBV7-9 and TRBJ1-1, with 8 bases that match TRBD1. Germline V gene sequence: CDR1 SEHNR, CDR2 FQNEAQ (reference sequence). The V and J ends lost 3 bases and 11 bases, in that order; junction bases with no gene match: 5. The CDR3 runs to 12 residues. In nucleotides, the CDR3 is TGTGCCAGCAGCTTTGCGGACAGGGAGGCTTTCTTT. Its protein product is CASSFADREAFF.

CDR3: CASSYSNINYGYTF. In DNA, the CDR3 is TGTGCCAGCAGTTACTCGAATATCAACTATGGCTACACCTTC. The V and J genes are TRBV6-5 and TRBJ1-2; D gene unclear. V lost 0 bases and J 2 bases, leaving 7 bases between the germline ends. CDR3 size: 14 residues. CDR1 and CDR2 from the germline V gene are MNHEY and SVGAGI.

The V gene is TRBV6-5, the J gene TRBJ1-1, with a tentative D call TRBD1 (5 bases). CDR1 MNHEY and CDR2 SVGAGI come from the germline V gene. Trimming pared 6 bases from V and 3 bases from J, leaving 14 bases between. The CDR3 loop spans 14 amino acids. The CDR3 region is CASSLAFRDTEAFF. The CDR3 nucleotides read TGTGCCAGCAGCCTGGCCTTCAGGGACACTGAAGCTTTCTTT.

The V call is TRBV7-8, the J call TRBJ1-6; the D gene is possibly TRBD1 (5 bases). Trimming pared 5 bases from V and 14 bases from J, leaving 13 bases between. CDR3 length equals 12 residues. Per the germline V gene, CDR1 is SGHVS and CDR2 is FQNEAQ. The CDR3: CASSATVFTLHF. CDR3 nucleotides: TGTGCCAGCAGCGCGACAGTCTTCACCCTCCACTTT.

A few counts support this clonotype. J is TRBJ1-5 and V is TRBV18; D is perhaps TRBD1 (6 bases). The germline V and J ends were trimmed by 4 bases and 0 bases, with 10 bases remaining between them. Germline loops: CDR1 KGHSH, CDR2 LQKENI. The CDR3 is 15 amino acids. The CDR3 bases are TGTGCCAGCTCACTAGGACAGAATAGCAATCAGCCCCAGCATTTT. Protein sequence: CASSLGQNSNQPQHF.

In its sample, this clonotype was seen a few times. The chain joins TRBV7-6 to TRBJ2-2, with TRBD1 matching over 12 bases. The CDR3 covers 18 residues. V lost 3 bases, J lost 1 base, and 6 bases stayed unmatched. Germline lookup yields CDR1 SGHVS and CDR2 FNYEAQ. CDR3 protein: CASSFSGQGAMNTGELFF. DNA of the CDR3: TGTGCCAGCAGCTTTTCGGGACAGGGGGCGATGAACACCGGGGAGCTGTTTTTT.

This chain joins TRBV20-1 and TRBJ2-7; D perhaps matches TRBD2 (6 bases). The CDR3 spans 13 residues. The germline gives CDR1 DFQATT, CDR2 SNEGSKA (reference sequence). The ends were cut back, 0 bases at V and 3 bases at J, with 9 bases in the middle. For the CDR3, the DNA is TGCAGTGCTAGAGAGGGGGGACTCTACGAGCAGTACGTC. This encodes CSAREGGLYEQYV.

The gene calls are TRBV7-9 and TRBJ1-6, with D possibly being TRBD1 (6 bases). The germline V gene encodes CDR1 SEHNR and CDR2 FQNEAQ (reference sequence). V lost 8 bases and J lost 9, with 11 bases in between. The CDR3 spans 12 residues. The CDR3 nucleotides read TGTGCCAGCCAGACAGGTCCTTCACCCCTCCACTTT. Its protein product is CASQTGPSPLHF.

This clonotype was observed many times. V gene TRBV11-2 combines with J gene TRBJ1-2, with D maybe TRBD1 (6 bases). The germline V gene has CDR1 SGHAT and CDR2 FQNNGV. The CDR3 totals 14 residues. V dropped 1 base and J dropped 4 bases, with 10 bases sitting between them. This CDR3 reads CASSLGLGAYGYTF. As DNA, the CDR3 is TGTGCCAGCAGCTTAGGTCTGGGGGCCTATGGCTACACCTTC.

This clonotype was seen a few times. The rearrangement joins TRBV7-3 to TRBJ2-2; maybe TRBD2 (6 bases). This CDR3 has 16 amino acids. Deletions cut 5 bases from V and 1 base from J, with 14 bases between. The V gene's germline CDR1 is SGHTA and CDR2 FQGTGA. CDR3 loop: CASSLMGGENTGELFF. CDR3 nucleotide sequence: TGTGCCAGCAGCCTGATGGGCGGGGAGAACACCGGGGAGCTGTTTTTT.

This clonotype has a handful of counts. V gene TRBV5-1 combines with J gene TRBJ2-2, with D possibly called TRBD1 or TRBD2 (6 bases each). CDR1 and CDR2 (germline): SGHRS, YFSETQ. The CDR3 loop spans 15 amino acids. V lost 3 bases and J lost 4, with 13 bases in between. DNA of the CDR3: TGCGCCAGCAGCTGGGGGGCTCGGGGCACCGGGGAGCTGTTTTTT. This gives the protein CASSWGARGTGELFF.

The chain uses TRBV15 and TRBJ2-3; TRBD2 agrees at 7 bases. CDR1 is LNHNV, CDR2 YYDKDF, per germline (reference sequence). With V trimmed by 11 bases and J by 1 base, 0 bases remained unmatched. The CDR3 spans 11 residues. CDR3 DNA sequence: TGTGCCGCGGGGGGCACAGATACGCAGTATTTT. Translation gives CAAGGTDTQYF.

This clonotype was counted only a few times. This sequence joins TRBV19 and TRBJ1-6; the D gene is possibly TRBD1 (5 bases). Trimming pared 4 bases from V and 7 bases from J, leaving 5 bases between. This CDR3 has 12 residues. CDR1 and CDR2 (germline): LNHDA, SQIVND (reference sequence). This CDR3 reads CASSRGNSPLHF. In DNA, the CDR3 is TGTGCCAGTAGTAGGGGGAATTCACCCCTCCACTTT.